This T cell receptor beta chain emerged from a study of immune characteristics of hereditary and idiopathic chronic pancreatitis. Background on the whole study: The study profiled local pancreatic immune cells and TCRbeta repertoires in hereditary and idiopathic chronic pancreatitis compared with control organ donor pancreases. TCRbeta sequencing covered about 5 control pancreases, 7 or 8 hereditary chronic pancreatitis pancreases and about six idiopathic chronic pancreatitis pancreases. Minimal in vitro experimental manipulation of pancreas-infiltrating T cells was the reason the gDNA-based approach was selected. What the research found in general, with its limitations: The study did not include chronic pancreatitis caused by alcohol use. Among some 14 chronic pancreatitis patients, a positive correlation was found between numbers of productive TCR rearrangements and disease severity scores. Compared with controls, TCRbeta repertoire diversity was significantly higher and clonality was lower in both chronic pancreatitis groups. Differences in Vbeta-Jbeta gene family usage, including TRBV10, TRBV19, TRBV23 and TRBV5, were found between hereditary and idiopathic chronic pancreatitis. Because patient tissue could be obtained only at the time of TPIAT, immune findings may have been influenced by differences in disease duration.

Inclusive of the bounding cysteine and phenylalanine, the CDR3 is 18 residues long. CDR3 DNA only is kept here, 54 bases in frame from base 1. For CDR1 and CDR2, the germline V gene lists SGHVS and FNYEAQ. V lost 1 base and J lost 0 bases, and the count of bases not matched to a germline gene is 9. Library prep was done by the immunoSEQ multiplex PCR assay. The TCRbeta CDR3 region and adjacent sequences were amplified and sequenced from pancreatic genomic DNA. Per the original workflow: Productive clonality and productive rearrangement counts were measured along with repertoire diversity, which was expressed as a mean normalized Shannon-Wiener index. Control and chronic pancreatitis repertoire metrics were compared by means of the nonparametric Mann-Whitney U test. CDR3beta sequences with identical amino acid composition and length across subjects were defined as shared clonotypes. The table was pulled from immuneACCESS by TCRdb, which kept in-frame rearrangements only. Such tables lose some clones; where checked, under half of the loss comes from unresolved V genes, and the rest has no known cause. V, J and clone size were drawn from that table, and D and trimming were deduced from the DNA. Present in this sample are over 14,000 clones, more than 60% of which were seen just once. Together, the top ten hold 14% of the sample.

Pancreas tissue with chronic pancreatitis was obtained from patients having total pancreatectomy with islet autotransplantation (TPIAT). The chronic pancreatitis patients who were included had no known history of diabetes. Genomic DNA was extracted directly from bulk pancreas tissue, without T cell sorting, for TCRbeta sequencing. Pancreas tissues were collected consecutively from patients and organ donors at two US centers. Concerning this clone: What this receptor recognizes is not known. No quality values exist for individual bases; no much larger clone is one base distant.

This TCR was recovered from a human donor with chronic pancreatitis. Sample: pancreas tissue with hereditary chronic pancreatitis. The sequence joins TRBV7-6 to TRBJ1-3; 7 bases in the middle match TRBD1. CDR3 protein: CASSLGAIQGSSGNTIYF. The nucleotides read TGTGCCAGCAGCTTAGGAGCGATACAGGGGAGCTCTGGAAACACCATATATTTT.